This is a list of T cell receptor beta chains from one sample in a study of cytomegalovirus exposure and HLA in healthy donors. Assay: immunoSEQ multiplex PCR; the TCRdb copy retains only in-frame clones and omits some. The table records under 100,000 clones, 90% to 95% of them present only once. The sequencing input was PBMCs. These TCRs come from a woman between 18 and 30 years old in good health and CMV-seronegative. The CDR3 runs from the conserved cysteine through the conserved F or W. D genes are given only for firm matches. Clone sizes are given selectively: once, few, many, or a class where the clone is expanded.

J: TRBJ1-4
size: NA
D: NA
V: TRBV6-5
DNA: TGTGCCAGCAGTTACTCGACGGCGGGCAATGAAAAACTGTTTTTT
CDR3: CASSYSTAGNEKLFF

J: TRBJ1-5
size: NA
D: NA
V: TRBV21-1
DNA: TGTGCCAGCAGCAAACGGGACAGGGTTAACCAGCCCCAGCATTTT
CDR3: CASSKRDRVNQPQHF

J: TRBJ2-1
size: NA
D: TRBD2
V: TRBV4-1
DNA: TGCGCCAGCAGCCAACAGACTAGCGGGAGAAGTGAGCAGTTCTTC
CDR3: CASSQQTSGRSEQFF

J: TRBJ2-3
size: NA
D: TRBD2
V: TRBV2
DNA: TGTGCCAGCATCCTACTAGCGGGGGGGCCGACAGATACGCAGTATTTT
CDR3: CASILLAGGPTDTQYF

J: TRBJ2-7
size: NA
D: TRBD1
V: TRBV5-8
DNA: TGTGCCAGCAGGAATAGACAGGGGGCGTCCTACGAGCAGTACTTC
CDR3: CASRNRQGASYEQYF

J: TRBJ2-7
size: NA
D: NA
V: TRBV5-6
DNA: TGTGCCAGCAGCTGGGGGGCAGGGGGTAAGGAGCAGTACTTC
CDR3: CASSWGAGGKEQYF

J: TRBJ2-5
size: NA
D: TRBD1
V: TRBV6-5
DNA: TGTGCCAGCAGCCAGCAGGGGGCCGCGAAGACCCAGTACTTC
CDR3: CASSQQGAAKTQYF

J: TRBJ2-7
size: NA
D: NA
V: TRBV2
DNA: TGTGCCAGCATTGAGGGGGGACCCGCCCTTTACGAGCAGTACTTC
CDR3: CASIEGGPALYEQYF

J: TRBJ2-7
size: NA
D: TRBD2
V: TRBV7-8
DNA: TGTGCCAGCAGCTCCAGACTAGCGAACTCCTACGAGCAGTACTTC
CDR3: CASSSRLANSYEQYF

J: TRBJ2-5
size: NA
D: TRBD2
V: TRBV7-8
DNA: TGTGCCAGCACCTGGACTAGCGGGGGGTGGGAGACCCAGTACTTC
CDR3: CASTWTSGGWETQYF

J: TRBJ2-1
size: NA
D: TRBD2
V: TRBV15
DNA: TGTGCCACCAGCAGACCCGCGGGAGGTAGCTCCTACAATGAGCAGTTCTTC
CDR3: CATSRPAGGSSYNEQFF

J: TRBJ2-1
size: NA
D: NA
V: TRBV5-1
DNA: TGCGCCAGCAGCTCCCAGCGGAACAATGAGCAGTTCTTC
CDR3: CASSSQRNNEQFF

J: TRBJ1-2
size: NA
D: TRBD1
V: TRBV2
DNA: TGTGCCAGCAGCACAGGGGGCTTGCGGTATGGCTACACCTTC
CDR3: CASSTGGLRYGYTF

J: TRBJ2-7
size: NA
D: NA
V: TRBV10-3
DNA: TGTGCCATCAGTGAGGGTTCCTTGAGCTCCTACGAGCAGTACTTC
CDR3: CAISEGSLSSYEQYF

J: TRBJ2-1
size: NA
D: TRBD2
V: TRBV7-2
DNA: TGTGCCAGCAGCCTACTAGCGGGAGGATACAATGAGCAGTTCTTC
CDR3: CASSLLAGGYNEQFF

J: TRBJ2-5
size: NA
D: NA
V: TRBV7-2
DNA: TGTGCCAGCAGCCCCCCGCCTAGCGAGGAGACCCAGTACTTC
CDR3: CASSPPPSEETQYF

J: TRBJ1-2
size: NA
D: TRBD1
V: TRBV19
DNA: TGTGCCAGTAATAACCAGGGACAGGGGAACTATGGCTACACCTTC
CDR3: CASNNQGQGNYGYTF

J: TRBJ2-7
size: NA
D: NA
V: TRBV14
DNA: TGTGCCAGCAGCCCGGGGGCCGACAGGGCGTACTACGAGCAGTACTTC
CDR3: CASSPGADRAYYEQYF

J: TRBJ1-2
size: NA
D: NA
V: TRBV4-1
DNA: TGCGCCAGCAGCCTACGGGACTCTTCACCGGGGAATGGCTACACCTTC
CDR3: CASSLRDSSPGNGYTF

J: TRBJ2-1
size: NA
D: NA
V: TRBV2
DNA: TGTGCCAGCAGAAAATCGGACGGGGGTTCCTACAATGAGCAGTTCTTC
CDR3: CASRKSDGGSYNEQFF

J: TRBJ1-3
size: NA
D: NA
V: TRBV5-1
DNA: TGCGCCAGCAGCTTGGACAGGGCTGGAAACACCATATATTTT
CDR3: CASSLDRAGNTIYF

J: TRBJ1-1
size: NA
D: NA
V: TRBV4-1
DNA: TGCGCCAGCAGCCCCATATTGTTGGACAGTGGAGCTTTCTTT
CDR3: CASSPILLDSGAFF

J: TRBJ1-1
size: once
D: NA
V: TRBV9
DNA: TGTGCCAGCGGGGAACCGGGACAAATGAACACTGAAGCTTTCTTT
CDR3: CASGEPGQMNTEAFF

J: TRBJ1-5
size: once
D: NA
V: TRBV27
DNA: TGTGCCAGCAGATTATCCCGGGTTAGCAATCAGCCCCAGCATTTT
CDR3: CASRLSRVSNQPQHF

J: TRBJ1-2
size: NA
D: NA
V: TRBV14
DNA: TGTGCCAGCAGCCCTGGGACCCGGGGGAGGGCGTATGGCTACACCTTC
CDR3: CASSPGTRGRAYGYTF

J: TRBJ2-7
size: NA
D: TRBD1
V: TRBV6-5
DNA: TGTGCCAGCAGTATTCGACAGGGGGCACCGATGGAGCAGTACTTC
CDR3: CASSIRQGAPMEQYF

J: TRBJ2-4
size: NA
D: NA
V: TRBV2
DNA: TGTGCCAGCAGTGAAGCGCGGATAGCCAAAAACATTCAGTACTTC
CDR3: CASSEARIAKNIQYF

J: TRBJ2-7
size: NA
D: NA
V: TRBV27
DNA: TGTGCCAGCAGTTTTGGTGCAGGGACTTACGAGCAGTACTTC
CDR3: CASSFGAGTYEQYF

J: TRBJ2-7
size: NA
D: NA
V: TRBV11-2
DNA: TGTGCCAGCAGACGATTATCCCAGGGGCGGACCTACGAGCAGTACTTC
CDR3: CASRRLSQGRTYEQYF

J: TRBJ2-7
size: NA
D: TRBD2
V: TRBV4-1
DNA: TGCGCCAGCAGCCAAGATGCTAGCGGGGGCTCCTACGAGCAGTACTTC
CDR3: CASSQDASGGSYEQYF

J: TRBJ1-2
size: NA
D: TRBD1
V: TRBV23-1
DNA: TGCGCCAGCAGTCAATCCCGACAGGGGGGTCGTTATGGCTACACCTTC
CDR3: CASSQSRQGGRYGYTF

J: TRBJ2-7
size: NA
D: TRBD2
V: TRBV2
DNA: TGTGCCAGCAGCTACTATAGCGGGAGCCAGTACGAGCAGTACTTC
CDR3: CASSYYSGSQYEQYF

J: TRBJ1-6
size: NA
D: NA
V: TRBV2
DNA: TGTGCCAGCAGTGTTCAGGGTAAAGTTTCACCCCTCCACTTT
CDR3: CASSVQGKVSPLHF

J: TRBJ1-1
size: once
D: NA
V: TRBV28
DNA: TGTGCCAGCAGTTTATTGGACAGCATGAACACTGAAGCTTTCTTT
CDR3: CASSLLDSMNTEAFF

J: TRBJ1-1
size: NA
D: NA
V: TRBV5-1
DNA: TGCGCCAGCAGCTTGCACGCGGGGAGCACTGAAGCTTTCTTT
CDR3: CASSLHAGSTEAFF

J: TRBJ2-5
size: NA
D: NA
V: TRBV9
DNA: TGTGCCAGCAGCGGTGGGCTAGGCGGGGAGACCCAGTACTTC
CDR3: CASSGGLGGETQYF

J: TRBJ2-1
size: NA
D: TRBD1
V: TRBV6-5
DNA: TGTGCCAGCAGTGCTGACAGGGGGCAGGTCAATGAGCAGTTCTTC
CDR3: CASSADRGQVNEQFF

J: TRBJ2-3
size: NA
D: TRBD1
V: TRBV5-1
DNA: TGCGCCAGCAGCTTGGGGGACAGGGGACCAGATACGCAGTATTTT
CDR3: CASSLGDRGPDTQYF

J: TRBJ1-2
size: NA
D: NA
V: TRBV4-1
DNA: TGCGCCAGCAGCCAAGCAGGGTCGGTGCGGACAGCGAAAAACTATGGCTACACCTTC
CDR3: CASSQAGSVRTAKNYGYTF

J: TRBJ1-6
size: NA
D: TRBD1
V: TRBV18
DNA: TGTGCCAGCTCACCGCGGGGACAGGGTTCACCCCTCCACTTT
CDR3: CASSPRGQGSPLHF

J: TRBJ1-4
size: NA
D: NA
V: TRBV19
DNA: TGTGCCAGTAGTCTTCGACGGCGGGAAAAACTGTTTTTT
CDR3: CASSLRRREKLFF

J: TRBJ2-5
size: NA
D: TRBD2
V: TRBV5-1
DNA: TGCGCCAGCAGCTTGACTAGCGGGAGCGTGGAGACCCAGTACTTC
CDR3: CASSLTSGSVETQYF

J: TRBJ1-3
size: few
D: TRBD1
V: TRBV30
DNA: TGTGCCTGGACGACAGGGGGAGGTGGAAACACCATATATTTT
CDR3: CAWTTGGGGNTIYF

J: TRBJ2-2
size: NA
D: TRBD2
V: TRBV10-2
DNA: TGCGCCAGCAGTGGGGGACTAGCGGTGAACACCGGGGAGCTGTTTTTT
CDR3: CASSGGLAVNTGELFF

J: TRBJ1-3
size: NA
D: NA
V: TRBV5-1
DNA: TGCGCCAGCAGCTCCTCGGGGGACCTCCACGGAAACACCATATATTTT
CDR3: CASSSSGDLHGNTIYF

J: TRBJ2-3
size: NA
D: NA
V: TRBV6-4
DNA: TGTGCCAGCAGTGAAGCGAACACAGATACGCAGTATTTT
CDR3: CASSEANTDTQYF

J: TRBJ2-7
size: NA
D: NA
V: TRBV18
DNA: TGTGCCAGCTCACCACAAAACAGTTACTACGAGCAGTACTTC
CDR3: CASSPQNSYYEQYF

J: TRBJ2-3
size: NA
D: TRBD2
V: TRBV6-6
DNA: TGTGCCAGCAGTAACGGGGGGAATACGCAGTATTTT
CDR3: CASSNGGNTQYF

J: TRBJ2-1
size: NA
D: NA
V: TRBV4-1
DNA: TGCGCCAGCAGCCCCTCTTCCCTTACTGGGCACAATGAGCAGTTCTTC
CDR3: CASSPSSLTGHNEQFF

J: TRBJ1-1
size: NA
D: NA
V: TRBV5-1
DNA: TGCGCCAGCAGCTTGGAAGCCCGGGGCACTGAAGCTTTCTTT
CDR3: CASSLEARGTEAFF

J: TRBJ1-2
size: NA
D: NA
V: TRBV6-4
DNA: TGTGCCAGCAGTGCCGCGGCGGCCCGAGGGAATGGCTACACCTTC
CDR3: CASSAAAARGNGYTF

J: TRBJ2-4
size: NA
D: NA
V: TRBV28
DNA: TGTGCCAGCAGTTCCCACAGAGCCAAAAACATTCAGTACTTC
CDR3: CASSSHRAKNIQYF

J: TRBJ2-2
size: NA
D: NA
V: TRBV6-5
DNA: TGTGCCAGCAGTTACTCGACGGGTACCGGGGAGCTGTTTTTT
CDR3: CASSYSTGTGELFF

J: TRBJ1-2
size: NA
D: NA
V: TRBV27
DNA: TGTGCCAGCAGTTTATCGGGGGGGGGCTACACCTTC
CDR3: CASSLSGGGYTF

J: TRBJ2-4
size: NA
D: TRBD1
V: TRBV10-1
DNA: TGCGCCAGCAGCGAACAGGGGGCAGGCATTCAGTACTTC
CDR3: CASSEQGAGIQYF

J: TRBJ2-5
size: NA
D: NA
V: TRBV27
DNA: TGTGCCAGCAGTCATGGGGCAGGGGTGGAGACCCAGTACTTC
CDR3: CASSHGAGVETQYF

J: TRBJ2-7
size: once
D: NA
V: TRBV9
DNA: TGTGCCAGCAGCCATGAGGGACTCTACGAGCAGTACTTC
CDR3: CASSHEGLYEQYF

J: TRBJ2-7
size: NA
D: NA
V: TRBV9
DNA: TGTGCCAGCAGCCCTTCGACAGCCCCCTCCGAGCAGTACTTC
CDR3: CASSPSTAPSEQYF

J: TRBJ1-1
size: NA
D: NA
V: TRBV30
DNA: TGTGCCTGGAGTGTACAAGTTGAAGCTTTCTTT
CDR3: CAWSVQVEAFF